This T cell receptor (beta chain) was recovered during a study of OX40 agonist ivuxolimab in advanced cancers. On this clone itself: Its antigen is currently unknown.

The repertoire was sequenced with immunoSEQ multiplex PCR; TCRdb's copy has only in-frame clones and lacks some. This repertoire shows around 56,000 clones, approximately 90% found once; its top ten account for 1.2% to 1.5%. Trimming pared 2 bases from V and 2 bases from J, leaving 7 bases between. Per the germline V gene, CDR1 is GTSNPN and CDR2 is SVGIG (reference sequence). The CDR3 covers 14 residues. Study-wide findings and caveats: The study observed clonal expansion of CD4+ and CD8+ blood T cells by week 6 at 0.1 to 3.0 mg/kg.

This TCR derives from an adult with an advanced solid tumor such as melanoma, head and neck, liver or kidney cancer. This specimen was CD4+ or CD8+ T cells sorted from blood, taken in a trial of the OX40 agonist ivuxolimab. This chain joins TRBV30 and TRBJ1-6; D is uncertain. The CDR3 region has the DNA TGTGCCTGGAGTTCTAAAGCCTATAATTCACCCCTCCACTTT. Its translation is CAWSSKAYNSPLHF.